The 27 T cell receptor beta chains listed next were all sequenced from one sample in a study of T cells in Graves' hyperthyroidism and ophthalmopathy. Amplification targeted TCR beta CDR3 regions from RNA transcripts. The HTBI primer set served for first-round RT-PCR of the TCR CDR3. TCRdb reanalysed the multiplex PCR reads using MiXCR and keeps one entry per CDR3 protein. This repertoire shows hundreds of thousands of distinct CDR3 sequences, around a third found once; its top ten account for less than 40%. Sequencing used blood. The receptor set was obtained from a woman aged 40 to 55 with Graves' hyperthyroidism.

About this clonotype: A much larger clone sits a single nucleotide away, making a read error possible. V and J are TRBV10-3 and TRBJ1-2, with D hard to call. The CDR3 extends over 13 amino acids. V lost 2 bases and J 4 bases, leaving 8 bases between the germline ends. Germline CDR1 ENHRY, CDR2 SYGVKD. As DNA, the CDR3 is TGTGCCATCAGTGAGAACAGATCCTATGGCTACACCTTC. This gives the protein CAISENRSYGYTF.

Details on this clonotype: A single base separates this from a much larger clone, so it may be a read error. The conserved phenylalanine or tryptophan is not found at the CDR3 terminus, so this likely reflects a read error. This rearrangement joins TRBV7-9 to TRBJ1-3, with D perhaps TRBD1 (5 bases). The CDR3 is 14 residues long. The germline V gene encodes CDR1 SEHNR and CDR2 FQNEAQ (reference sequence). Trimming shortened V by 4 bases and J by 4 bases, and 11 bases separated the two germline ends. The CDR3 DNA reads TGTGCCAGCAGCTCTGACAGTTACGGAAACACCATATATTCT. Its translation: CASSSDSYGNTIYS.

The chain recombines TRBV25-1 with TRBJ2-7; perhaps TRBD1 as D (5 bases). V was trimmed by 6 bases and J by 5 bases, leaving 17 bases between them. Germline-derived CDR1 and CDR2 are MGHDK and SYGVNS. The CDR3 loop spans 14 amino acids. Written as DNA, the CDR3 is TGTGCCAGCAGCCCCGGAGACAGTCTCGACGAGCAGTACTTC. Translation gives CASSPGDSLDEQYF.

V is TRBV7-8 and J is TRBJ2-2; D not resolved. Trimming cost V 5 bases and J 0 bases, with 7 bases left between them. The CDR3 contains 14 residues. CDR1 is SGHVS and CDR2 is FQNEAQ in the germline V gene. The DNA for the CDR3 is TGTGCCAGCAGCCAAGCCCCGAACACCGGGGAGCTGTTTTTT. Its protein product is CASSQAPNTGELFF.

This clonotype was detected ten times or more. The CDR3 nucleotides are TGTGCCAGTACTGCCCTACCTAACTATGGCTACACCTTC. Protein: CASTALPNYGYTF. The chain carries TRBV19 and TRBJ1-2; no clear D. Germline CDR1 LNHDA, CDR2 SQIVND (reference sequence). V lost 7 bases to trimming and J lost 0 bases, with 9 bases between them. The CDR3 consists of 13 residues.

J is TRBJ1-4 and V is TRBV2; perhaps TRBD1 as D (5 bases). V lost 3 bases, J lost 8 bases, and 13 bases lay in between. Germline CDR1 SNHLY, CDR2 FYNNEI. This CDR3 spans 14 amino acids. The CDR3 sequence: CASSDQGLREKLFF. CDR3 coding DNA: TGTGCCAGCAGTGATCAGGGACTTCGCGAAAAACTGTTTTTT.

In this sample, this clonotype turned up many times. The chain recombines TRBV25-1 with TRBJ1-1; tentative D call: TRBD1 (5 bases). This CDR3 is 14 amino acids long. V was pared by 2 bases and J by 7 bases, with 14 bases between. From germline, CDR1 is MGHDK and CDR2 SYGVNS. The CDR3 loop is CASSEGLGQGEAFF. Here the CDR3 DNA reads TGTGCCAGCAGTGAAGGACTCGGACAAGGTGAAGCTTTCTTT.

The chain couples TRBV20-1 to TRBJ2-3, with a possible D match to TRBD1 (6 bases). There are 13 residues in the CDR3. The germline V gene encodes CDR1 DFQATT and CDR2 SNEGSKA (reference sequence). The V end lost 4 bases, the J end lost 7 bases, and 15 bases lay between the germline ends. The DNA of the CDR3 is TGCAGTGCTACCTTGAAGCAGGGGAATACGCAGTATTTT. Translation: CSATLKQGNTQYF.

This clonotype occurred many times. The V call is TRBV5-6, the J call TRBJ1-1, with D possibly matching TRBD1 (5 bases). V was shortened by 4 bases and J by 1 base, with 11 bases between the two germline ends. In germline, CDR1 is SGHDT, CDR2 YYEEEE. The CDR3 sequence is 14 residues long. CDR3 in amino acids: CASSQGRRNTEAFF. In DNA form, the CDR3 reads TGTGCCAGCAGCCAGGGACGGAGGAACACTGAAGCTTTCTTT.

V is TRBV6-1 and J is TRBJ1-2; D not certain. Per the germline V gene, CDR1 is MNHNS and CDR2 is SASEGT. The CDR3 is 15 amino acids. V shed 2 bases and J shed 1 base, with 11 bases lying between them. CDR3 loop: CASSEYPGVNYGYTF. In DNA form, the CDR3 reads TGTGCCAGCAGTGAATATCCAGGAGTTAACTATGGCTACACCTTC.

This clonotype occurred many times. The chain links TRBV5-5 to TRBJ1-5; the match to TRBD1 covers 10 bases. The CDR3 loop spans 15 amino acids. V shed 4 bases and J 6 bases; nucleotides not matched to a gene: 7. Germline V CDR1 and CDR2: SGHKS, YYEKEE (reference sequence). In nucleotides, the CDR3 is TGTGCCAGCAGCCTAGCCGGGACAGGGGTTCAGCCCCAGCATTTT. It specifies CASSLAGTGVQPQHF.

Comments on this clonotype: At one boundary the junction diverges from the germline segment, which might be a read error. The CDR3 protein is CAGSEARGYSGNTIYF. CDR3 bases: TGCGCCGGCAGCGAAGCTAGGGGCTACTCTGGAAACACCATATATTTT. V is TRBV4-3 and J is TRBJ1-3, with D possibly TRBD1 on 5 matching bases. The CDR3 runs 16 residues. CDR1 and CDR2 from the germline V gene are LGHNA and YSLEER.

This rearrangement joins TRBV7-3 to TRBJ2-7; 9 positions agree with TRBD1. J lost 6 bases, V lost 6 bases, and 9 bases had no gene match. CDR1 and CDR2 (germline): SGHTA, FQGTGA. The CDR3 sequence is 14 residues long. CDR3 nucleotides: TGTGCCAGCAGTCGTGGGGGACAGGGTCCCGAGCAGTACTTC. It yields the protein CASSRGGQGPEQYF.

This clonotype was observed a single time. The chain links TRBV2 to TRBJ2-2; D remains unclear. V dropped 6 bases and J dropped 8 bases, with 25 bases sitting between them. The CDR3 is 17 amino acids. From germline, CDR1 is SNHLY and CDR2 FYNNEI. The CDR3, as DNA: TGTGCCAGCAGCTTAGAGGTTGATTCGGATGCTTGGGGGGAGCTGTTTTTT. Translated, it gives CASSLEVDSDAWGELFF.

This clonotype was counted at least ten times. The CDR3 DNA sequence: TGTGCCAGCAGCGTAGGGATGGACACTGAAGCTTTCTTT. Translated, it gives CASSVGMDTEAFF. The V gene is TRBV9, the J gene TRBJ1-1, with no clear D. The germline V gene has CDR1 SGDLS and CDR2 YYNGEE. The germline V and J ends were trimmed by 0 bases and 3 bases, with 6 bases remaining between them. The CDR3 consists of 13 residues.

The chain recombines TRBV6-1 with TRBJ2-7, with D possibly matching TRBD2 (6 bases). The CDR3 loop spans 14 amino acids. The germline V gene has CDR1 MNHNS and CDR2 SASEGT. The germline V and J ends were trimmed by 6 bases and 3 bases, with 15 bases remaining between them. The CDR3 reads CASRDWDFSYEQYF. DNA for the CDR3: TGTGCCAGCAGGGACTGGGACTTTAGCTACGAGCAGTACTTC.

The chain combines TRBV7-2 with TRBJ1-2, with 7 bases aligning to TRBD1. With 7 bases clipped from V and 5 bases from J, the junction kept 4 bases outside the gene matches. CDR3 length: 12 residues. Germline-derived CDR1 and CDR2 are SGHTA and FQGNSA. This CDR3 is CASTQGVYGYTF. The CDR3, as DNA: TGTGCCAGCACCCAGGGGGTTTATGGCTACACCTTC.

In its sample, this clonotype was seen many times. The chain uses TRBV12-3 or TRBV12-4 and TRBJ1-1, with D possibly being TRBD1 (6 bases). The germline V and J ends were trimmed by 5 bases and 10 bases, with 11 bases remaining between them. CDR3 length: 11 residues. The CDR3 nucleotides are TGTGCCAGCAGTCTCAGGGGTAGAGCTTTCTTT. Translated, it gives CASSLRGRAFF.

The CDR3 DNA sequence: TGCGCCAGCAGCCAAGATACATTCGGGAGGGCCAGCACCGGGGAGCTGTTTTTT. Encoded protein: CASSQDTFGRASTGELFF. The chain employs TRBV4-1 and TRBJ2-2; 8 bases agree with TRBD2. This CDR3 contains 18 residues. V trimming: 0 bases; J trimming: 4 bases; junction bases outside the gene matches: 10. From germline, CDR1 is MGHRA and CDR2 YSYEKL.

The chain recombines TRBV2 with TRBJ2-5, with TRBD1 matching over 12 bases. The germline gives CDR1 SNHLY, CDR2 FYNNEI. Trimming cost V 8 bases and J 5 bases; bases outside gene matches: 6. The CDR3 is 14 residues long. CDR3 loop: CASGGTGGRETQYF. DNA of the CDR3: TGTGCCAGCGGGGGGACAGGGGGCAGGGAGACCCAGTACTTC. Filled out from reference TRBV2 and TRBJ2-5, the complete variable domain reads EPEVTQTPSHQVTQMGQEVILRCVPISNHLYFYWYRQILGQKVEFLVSFYNNEISEKSEIFDDQFSVERPDGSNFTLKIRSTKLEDSAMYFCASGGTGGRETQYFGPGTRLLVL.

This sequence joins TRBV6-5 and TRBJ2-5; 9 bases are a match to TRBD2. Germline trimming cut 4 bases from V and 5 bases from J; bases unmatched to any gene: 8. CDR3 length equals 15 residues. The germline V gene encodes CDR1 MNHEY and CDR2 SVGAGI. The CDR3 protein is CASSCSRGGRETQYF. CDR3 nucleotide sequence: TGTGCCAGCAGTTGCTCGCGGGGGGGCAGGGAGACCCAGTACTTC.

This clonotype was seen repeatedly, ten times or more. V is TRBV11-2 and J is TRBJ1-1; D is ambiguous. This CDR3 spans 12 amino acids. CDR1 is SGHAT and CDR2 is FQNNGV in the germline V gene. The V end lost 2 bases, the J end lost 4 bases, and 5 bases lay between the germline ends. CDR3 sequence: CASSLSPTEAFF. As DNA, the CDR3 is TGTGCCAGCAGCTTATCGCCCACTGAAGCTTTCTTT.

This clonotype was detected ten times or more. This chain joins TRBV5-5 and TRBJ1-6; no clear D. CDR1 SGHKS and CDR2 YYEKEE come from the germline V gene (reference sequence). Trimming took 1 base from V and 10 from J, leaving 12 bases between them. The CDR3 sequence is 14 residues long. CDR3 sequence reads: CASSLRGRGSPLHF. CDR3 nucleotide sequence: TGTGCCAGCAGCTTGCGAGGGAGAGGATCACCCCTCCACTTT.

This clonotype was seen repeatedly, ten times or more. The CDR3 region has the DNA TGTGCCAGTAGTGCTACGCTGGACAGTAACTATGGCTACACCTTC. Translation: CASSATLDSNYGYTF. This chain links TRBV19 with TRBJ1-2, with D tentatively TRBD1 (6 bases). With 5 bases removed from V and 1 base from J, the gap between germline ends came to 14 bases. The CDR3 is 15 residues long. CDR1 is LNHDA, CDR2 SQIVND, per germline (reference sequence).

The rearrangement uses TRBV4-3 and TRBJ2-7; 7 bases fit TRBD1. The CDR3 length is 15 residues. Germline CDR1 and CDR2: LGHNA and YSLEER. V lost 2 bases, J lost 2 bases, and 6 bases stayed unmatched. DNA for the CDR3: TGCGCCAGCAGCCAAACTTGGGACAGAGCCTACGAGCAGTACTTC. It codes for CASSQTWDRAYEQYF.

This clonotype was picked up many times. The chain has TRBV7-2 and TRBJ1-5; D not resolved. The ends were cut back, 1 base at V and 6 bases at J, with 4 bases in the middle. The CDR3 extends over 12 amino acids. Germline CDR1 SGHTA, CDR2 FQGNSA. CDR3 protein: CASSLDSQPQHF. CDR3 nucleotides: TGTGCCAGCAGCTTAGATAGTCAGCCCCAGCATTTT. The full variable domain, with the rest looked up from reference TRBV7-2 and TRBJ1-5, is GAGVSQSPSNKVTEKGKDVELRCDPISGHTALYWYRQSLGQGLEFLIYFQGNSAPDKSGLPSDRFSAERTGGSVSTLTIQRTQQEDSAVYLCASSLDSQPQHFGDGTRLSIL.

This clonotype is a singleton in its sample. This chain uses TRBV12-3 or TRBV12-4 with TRBJ1-4; the match to TRBD1 covers 7 bases. V lost 4 bases, J lost 7 bases, and 9 bases stayed unmatched. The CDR3 has 15 residues. The CDR3 nucleotides are TGTGCCAGCAGTTCGTGGACAGGACGCGCTGAAAAACTGTTTTTT. It specifies CASSSWTGRAEKLFF.